These T cell receptor beta chains were read from a single sample in a study of cytomegalovirus exposure and HLA in healthy donors. The data were produced by immunoSEQ multiplex PCR, yet TCRdb's version contains in-frame clones alone and is incomplete. The sample has fewer than 200,000 clones, about two thirds seen once. Sequencing was done on a sample of PBMCs. The source is a young woman in good health and CMV-seropositive. The CDR3 runs from the conserved cysteine through the conserved F or W. The D gene is left open where the match is weak. Expanded clones are given a class, and other clones once, few, many or no size at all.

v_gene	abundance	j_gene	d_gene	CDR3aa	CDR3nt
TRBV6-5	.	TRBJ2-1	.	CATGVLGAPLGEQFF	TGTGCCACCGGGGTTCTTGGAGCTCCTCTCGGGGAGCAGTTCTTC
TRBV25-1	few	TRBJ2-1	.	CASSGLEYNEQFF	TGTGCCAGCAGTGGCCTAGAGTACAATGAGCAGTTCTTC
TRBV5-1	.	TRBJ2-6	.	CASSSTGNSGANVLTF	TGCGCCAGCAGCTCTACAGGGAACTCTGGGGCCAACGTCCTGACTTTC
TRBV2	.	TRBJ2-1	TRBD2	CASIISGTSGLNEQFF	TGTGCCAGCATTATCTCCGGGACTAGCGGCCTCAATGAGCAGTTCTTC
TRBV10-1	.	TRBJ2-3	.	CASSVAGADTQYF	TGCGCCAGCAGTGTGGCGGGGGCGGATACGCAGTATTTT
TRBV2	.	TRBJ1-5	.	CASSGQGSNQPQHF	TGTGCCAGCAGTGGCCAGGGGAGCAATCAGCCCCAGCATTTT
TRBV7-3	few	TRBJ2-3	.	CASSLGGGITDTQYF	TGTGCCAGCAGCTTAGGTGGGGGGATCACAGATACGCAGTATTTT
TRBV10-1	once	TRBJ2-1	TRBD2	CASSDREGSYNEQFF	TGCGCCAGCAGTGATCGGGAGGGCAGCTACAATGAGCAGTTCTTC
TRBV14	.	TRBJ2-7	TRBD1	CASSQGSEAPRLGGQGYEQYF	TGTGCCAGCAGCCAAGGAAGTGAGGCTCCACGATTGGGGGGACAGGGTTACGAGCAGTACTTC
TRBV27	.	TRBJ2-7	.	CASSTGFQPYEQYF	TGTGCCAGCAGCACAGGGTTCCAACCTTACGAGCAGTACTTC
TRBV27	.	TRBJ1-1	TRBD1	CASSWDREGTEAFF	TGTGCCAGCAGTTGGGACAGGGAAGGAACTGAAGCTTTCTTT
TRBV28	.	TRBJ1-5	TRBD1	CASSSRGTFSNQPQHF	TGTGCCAGCAGTTCCAGGGGGACATTCAGCAATCAGCCCCAGCATTTT
TRBV5-6	few	TRBJ2-7	.	CASSLSGAYEQYF	TGTGCCAGCAGCTTGTCAGGGGCCTACGAGCAGTACTTC
TRBV5-8	.	TRBJ1-1	.	CASRNGGWGTEAFF	TGTGCCAGCAGAAACGGGGGTTGGGGCACTGAAGCTTTCTTT
TRBV7-9	.	TRBJ2-5	TRBD1	CASQTPTGEETQYF	TGTGCCAGCCAAACACCAACAGGGGAAGAGACCCAGTACTTC